A selection of T cell receptor beta chains follows, all from one sample in a study of technical replicates of blood from a handful of donors. Some clones are missing from TCRdb's copy, which holds only in-frame ones; the method was immunoSEQ multiplex PCR. In the table there are more than 90,000 clones, roughly 95% of which are singletons. Sequenced input: T cells isolated from PBMCs. These receptors were obtained from a human donor in good health. Each CDR3 is given with its conserved first and last residue. The D gene is left open where the match is weak. Where a row states a size, it is once, few, many or the class of an expanded clone; other rows omit it.

d_gene: -; j_gene: TRBJ2-3; v_gene: TRBV27; abundance: once; CDR3nt: TGTGCCAGCAGTTTATCATCCTTCGGCAGGGCCACAGATACGCAGTATTTT; CDR3aa: CASSLSSFGRATDTQYF
d_gene: -; j_gene: TRBJ1-5; v_gene: TRBV19; abundance: -; CDR3nt: TGTGCCAGTAGTAAAGCCCCCAATCAGCCCCAGCATTTT; CDR3aa: CASSKAPNQPQHF
d_gene: -; j_gene: TRBJ2-1; v_gene: TRBV4-2; abundance: -; CDR3nt: TGTGCCAGCAGCCAACCATCAGAAGTCCGCAATGAGCAGTTCTTC; CDR3aa: CASSQPSEVRNEQFF
d_gene: -; j_gene: TRBJ1-5; v_gene: TRBV12-5; abundance: -; CDR3nt: TGTGCTAGTGGTTTGGCCGATCAGCCCCAGCATTTT; CDR3aa: CASGLADQPQHF
d_gene: TRBD1; j_gene: TRBJ1-3; v_gene: TRBV29-1; abundance: few; CDR3nt: TGCAGCGTACAGGGGCTGACAGGAAACACCATATATTTT; CDR3aa: CSVQGLTGNTIYF
d_gene: TRBD1; j_gene: TRBJ1-5; v_gene: TRBV6-5; abundance: -; CDR3nt: TGTGCCAGCAGGGGACAGGGAAATCAGCCCCAGCATTTT; CDR3aa: CASRGQGNQPQHF
d_gene: -; j_gene: TRBJ1-2; v_gene: TRBV6-4; abundance: -; CDR3nt: TGTGCCAGCAGTGACGGGGGCGCGGACTATGGCTACACCTTC; CDR3aa: CASSDGGADYGYTF
d_gene: TRBD2; j_gene: TRBJ2-3; v_gene: TRBV30; abundance: -; CDR3nt: TGTGCCTGGAGTGCTAGCGGGAGTAGGACAGATACGCAGTATTTT; CDR3aa: CAWSASGSRTDTQYF
d_gene: TRBD1; j_gene: TRBJ2-7; v_gene: TRBV27; abundance: -; CDR3nt: TGTGCCAGCACCACGGACGGGACAGGGGGCTACGAGCAGTACTTC; CDR3aa: CASTTDGTGGYEQYF
d_gene: -; j_gene: TRBJ1-1; v_gene: TRBV5-6; abundance: -; CDR3nt: TGTGCCAGCAGCTTGTATCTGTCGTCGAACACTGAAGCTTTCTTT; CDR3aa: CASSLYLSSNTEAFF
d_gene: TRBD2; j_gene: TRBJ2-1; v_gene: TRBV13; abundance: -; CDR3nt: TGTGCCAGCAGCTTAGCTTGGCTAGCGGGAGGAAGTGAGCAGTTCTTC; CDR3aa: CASSLAWLAGGSEQFF
d_gene: -; j_gene: TRBJ2-1; v_gene: TRBV10-3; abundance: once; CDR3nt: TGTGCCATCAGTGATCAGGGGTGGAATGAGCAGTTCTTC; CDR3aa: CAISDQGWNEQFF
d_gene: TRBD2; j_gene: TRBJ2-1; v_gene: TRBV10-2; abundance: -; CDR3nt: TGCGCCAGCAGTAGGACTAGCGTTAACAATGAGCAGTTCTTC; CDR3aa: CASSRTSVNNEQFF
d_gene: TRBD1; j_gene: TRBJ2-3; v_gene: TRBV6-5; abundance: -; CDR3nt: TGTGCCAGCAGACGTGACAGGGAGCAGTATTTT; CDR3aa: CASRRDREQYF
d_gene: TRBD1; j_gene: TRBJ2-3; v_gene: TRBV13; abundance: -; CDR3nt: TGTGCCAGCAGCCGAAGTCCAGGGGGCGGGTCAGATACGCAGTATTTT; CDR3aa: CASSRSPGGGSDTQYF
d_gene: -; j_gene: TRBJ1-2; v_gene: TRBV2; abundance: -; CDR3nt: TGTGCCAACACGGACAGCTATGGCTACACCTTC; CDR3aa: CANTDSYGYTF